What follows are 30 T cell receptor beta chains derived from one specimen sequenced in a study of T cells after posttransplantation cyclophosphamide. Libraries were prepared by immunoSEQ multiplex PCR; TCRdb keeps only in-frame clonotypes and omits some of them. The repertoire holds 30,000 or so clones, 86% seen once, with 3% to 4% in the top ten. Material: PBMCs. All receptors derive from a man aged 45-60 years.

The V call is TRBV6-1, the J call TRBJ2-3; 7 positions agree with TRBD2. The length of the CDR3 is 13 residues. V gave up 10 bases and J gave up 1 base; unmatched junction bases: 5. CDR1 and CDR2 (germline): MNHNS, SASEGT. CDR3 in DNA: TGTGCCATACTAGCGAGGGGCACAGATACGCAGTATTTT. Protein sequence: CAILARGTDTQYF.

Only a few counts were recorded for this clone. Other nucleotide sequences in the sample specify the same CDR3. The chain links TRBV19 to TRBJ2-2; 10 positions match TRBD2. The CDR3 covers 15 residues. Trimming took 3 bases from V and 3 from J; bases not matched to a gene: 1. CDR1 is LNHDA, CDR2 SQIVND, per germline (reference sequence). For the CDR3, the DNA is TGTGCCAGTAGTATTACTAGCGGGGACACCGGGGAGCTGTTTTTT. Its translation is CASSITSGDTGELFF.

The chain is built from TRBV28 and TRBJ1-2, with 9 bases that match TRBD1. The CDR3 sequence is 14 residues long. The V gene's germline CDR1 is MDHEN and CDR2 SYDVKM. The ends lost 5 bases at V and 5 bases at J; junction bases unmatched: 6. The CDR3 sequence: CASSDRQGGYGYTF. CDR3 bases: TGTGCCAGCAGTGACCGACAGGGGGGATATGGCTACACCTTC.

V and J are TRBV4-1 and TRBJ2-3; 13 bases are shared with TRBD2. Germline CDR1 is MGHRA and CDR2 is YSYEKL. The CDR3 consists of 15 residues. The trim removed 5 bases at V and 5 bases at J, leaving 4 bases unmatched. CDR3 coding DNA: TGCGCCAGCAGCTCGGGACTAGCGGGATTAGATACGCAGTATTTT. This codes for CASSSGLAGLDTQYF.

The sample holds a few counts of this clone. V is TRBV5-1 and J is TRBJ2-1; D remains ambiguous. Germline values: CDR1 SGHRS, CDR2 YFSETQ. This CDR3 has 13 residues. The germline V and J ends were trimmed by 4 bases and 3 bases, with 8 bases remaining between them. The CDR3 loop reads CASSVDFYNEQFF. CDR3 nucleotide sequence: TGCGCCAGCAGCGTCGACTTCTACAATGAGCAGTTCTTC.

The chain links TRBV7-9 to TRBJ2-6; D remains unclear. The length of the CDR3 is 14 residues. Germline CDR1 is SEHNR and CDR2 is FQNEAQ (reference sequence). V was trimmed by 8 bases and J by 1 base, leaving 9 bases between them. In DNA form, the CDR3 reads TGTGCCAGCCCAGTAATGTCTGGGGCCAACGTCCTGACTTTC. This encodes CASPVMSGANVLTF.

The rearrangement links TRBV19 to TRBJ2-7; D may be TRBD2 (6 bases). V was trimmed by 5 bases and J by 4 bases, leaving 15 bases between them. The V gene's germline CDR1 is LNHDA and CDR2 SQIVND (reference sequence). This CDR3 is built from 14 residues. The CDR3 coding sequence is TGTGCCAGTAGTCCCCGGACTACCAGTTACGAGCAGTACTTC. It is translated as CASSPRTTSYEQYF.

V gene TRBV9 combines with J gene TRBJ2-7; TRBD1 matches at 12 bases. Germline CDR1 and CDR2: SGDLS and YYNGEE. This CDR3 is built from 15 residues. Trimming at V came to 4 bases and at J to 4 bases, leaving 6 bases not matched to a gene. As DNA, the CDR3 is TGTGCCAGCAGCCCTGGGACAGGGGGCTCATACGAGCAGTACTTC. Its translation: CASSPGTGGSYEQYF. The whole variable domain, filled in from reference TRBV9 and TRBJ2-7, reads DSGVTQTPKHLITATGQRVTLRCSPRSGDLSVYWYQQSLDQGLQFLIQYYNGEERAKGNILERFSAQQFPDLHSELNLSSLELGDSALYFCASSPGTGGSYEQYFGPGTRLTVT.

The rearrangement uses TRBV10-3 and TRBJ1-2, with D possibly being TRBD1 (6 bases). CDR1 is ENHRY, CDR2 SYGVKD, per germline. There are 13 residues in the CDR3. V was trimmed by 7 bases and J by 8 bases, leaving 17 bases between them. CDR3 nucleotides: TGTGCCATCAATCAGGGGCAAGTCGACGGCTACACCTTC. This encodes CAINQGQVDGYTF.

J is TRBJ2-5 and V is TRBV18, with D perhaps matching TRBD1 (5 bases). Trimming pared 5 bases from V and 2 bases from J, leaving 9 bases between. This CDR3 has 13 residues. CDR1 is KGHSH and CDR2 is LQKENI in the germline V gene. The DNA for the CDR3 is TGTGCCAGCTCAACAGGTTCGCAAGAGACCCAGTACTTC. As protein: CASSTGSQETQYF.

As for this clone: It is likely a read error, because the conserved phenylalanine at the end of the CDR3 is missing. The V gene is TRBV5-4, the J gene TRBJ1-1, with TRBD1 identical over 7 bases. The CDR3 spans 11 residues. The J segment lost 7 bases and the V segment lost 4 bases, leaving 1 base of the junction unmatched. Per the germline V gene, CDR1 is SGHNT and CDR2 is YYREEE (reference sequence). The CDR3, as DNA: TGTGCCAGCAGCCGGGACAGTGAAGCTTTCCTT. It specifies CASSRDSEAFL.

CDR3 bases: TGTGCCAGCAGCCCAGAGGGGGATCAGCCCCAGCATTTT. Amino acids: CASSPEGDQPQHF. The chain links TRBV7-9 to TRBJ1-5; D may be TRBD1 (6 bases). CDR1 and CDR2 (germline): SEHNR, FQNEAQ (reference sequence). The CDR3 runs to 13 residues. V gave up 5 bases and J gave up 5 bases, with 10 bases separating them.

This chain links TRBV30 with TRBJ2-1; 7 bases are shared with TRBD2. The germline V gene has CDR1 GTSNPN and CDR2 SVGIG (reference sequence). Trimming took 5 bases from V and 5 from J; bases not matched to a gene: 12. The CDR3 loop spans 15 amino acids. The CDR3 nucleotides are TGTGCCTGGGGGGGAAAAGGCGGGAGTCACAATGAGCAGTTCTTC. Encoded protein: CAWGGKGGSHNEQFF.

This sequence joins TRBV6-5 and TRBJ2-7; maybe TRBD1 (5 bases). Germline V CDR1 and CDR2: MNHEY, SVGAGI. The V and J ends lost 3 bases and 5 bases respectively, with 11 bases between them. The CDR3 extends over 13 amino acids. The CDR3 here is CASSYWQGNEQYF. CDR3 sequence (DNA): TGTGCCAGCAGTTATTGGCAGGGCAACGAGCAGTACTTC.

The genes are TRBV9 and TRBJ2-5; 8 bases agree with TRBD2. Germline V gene data show CDR1 as SGDLS and CDR2 as YYNGEE. The CDR3 is 16 residues long. The trim removed 0 bases at V and 2 bases at J, leaving 6 bases unmatched. This chain's CDR3 is CASSVGIAGTQETQYF. CDR3 nucleotide sequence: TGTGCCAGCAGCGTAGGAATAGCGGGGACTCAAGAGACCCAGTACTTC.

This chain uses TRBV5-1 with TRBJ1-1; D might be TRBD1 (5 bases). From germline, CDR1 is SGHRS and CDR2 YFSETQ. V lost 1 base to trimming and J lost 2 bases, with 9 bases between them. This CDR3 contains 14 residues. The CDR3: CASSLLGTNTEAFF. CDR3 sequence (DNA): TGCGCCAGCAGCTTGTTAGGGACTAACACTGAAGCTTTCTTT. The entire variable domain, with the rest obtained from reference TRBV5-1 and TRBJ1-1, is as follows: KAGVTQTPRYLIKTRGQQVTLSCSPISGHRSVSWYQQTPGQGLQFLFEYFSETQRNKGNFPGRFSGRQFSNSRSEMNVSTLELGDSALYLCASSLLGTNTEAFFGQGTRLTVV.

The chain couples TRBV11-1 to TRBJ1-1; D is unclear. Trimming left V 6 bases short and J 7 bases short, with 15 bases between. The germline CDR1 and CDR2 sequences are SGHAT and FQDESV (reference sequence). The CDR3 is 13 amino acids. For the CDR3, the DNA is TGTGCCAGCAGTTCGGGCGGGAGTGGTGAAGCTTTCTTT. This encodes CASSSGGSGEAFF.

This clone has more than one count but fewer than ten. The V call is TRBV7-6, the J call TRBJ1-4; D is undetermined. The CDR3 covers 14 residues. In germline, CDR1 is SGHVS, CDR2 FNYEAQ. The V gene lost 3 bases and the J gene lost 7 bases, with 12 bases spanning the gap. The CDR3 loop is CASSFGPGVEKLFF. CDR3 nucleotide sequence: TGTGCCAGCAGCTTCGGACCGGGAGTTGAAAAACTGTTTTTT.

This chain joins TRBV9 and TRBJ2-1, with TRBD2 matching 7 bases. CDR3 length: 15 amino acids. Germline trimming cut 2 bases from V and 8 bases from J; bases unmatched to any gene: 10. Germline lookup yields CDR1 SGDLS and CDR2 YYNGEE. In DNA form, the CDR3 reads TGTGCCAGCAGCGTCGTAGGCGGGAGTAGGGATGAGCAGTTCTTC. Its translation: CASSVVGGSRDEQFF. The entire variable domain, with the rest obtained from reference TRBV9 and TRBJ2-1, is as follows: DSGVTQTPKHLITATGQRVTLRCSPRSGDLSVYWYQQSLDQGLQFLIQYYNGEERAKGNILERFSAQQFPDLHSELNLSSLELGDSALYFCASSVVGGSRDEQFFGPGTRLTVL.

This clone appeared once. The chain recombines TRBV5-1 with TRBJ2-7; 16 positions agree with TRBD2. Germline assignment: CDR1 SGHRS and CDR2 YFSETQ. The CDR3 covers 17 residues. Trimming took 4 bases from V and 2 from J; bases not matched to a gene: 6. DNA for the CDR3: TGCGCCAGCAGCCCGGGACTAGCGGGAGGGCTGACCTACGAGCAGTACTTC. Translation gives CASSPGLAGGLTYEQYF.

This clone was seen a handful of times. The chain joins TRBV21-1 to TRBJ1-1. TRBV21-1 is given as a pseudogene. The CDR3 spans 10 residues. Here the CDR3 reads CASRGLEAFF. The CDR3 nucleotides are TGTGCCAGCCGGGGTCTCGAAGCTTTCTTT.

The J gene is TRBJ2-5, the V gene TRBV15; 10 positions agree with TRBD2. V dropped 0 bases and J dropped 1; count of bases not matched to a gene: 2. This CDR3 region has 16 residues. Germline V gene sequence: CDR1 LNHNV, CDR2 YYDKDF (reference sequence). This chain's CDR3 is CATSRDRLAGQETQYF. In DNA, the CDR3 is TGTGCCACCAGCAGAGATCGACTAGCGGGCCAAGAGACCCAGTACTTC.

The chain recombines TRBV7-8 with TRBJ2-1; TRBD1 matches at 7 bases. The J segment lost 0 bases and the V segment lost 5 bases, leaving 4 bases of the junction unmatched. Germline V gene lookup returns CDR1 SGHVS and CDR2 FQNEAQ. This CDR3 comprises 15 residues. The CDR3 DNA follows: TGTGCCAGCAGCGCATACAGGGGCTCCTACAATGAGCAGTTCTTC. Protein sequence: CASSAYRGSYNEQFF.

The rearrangement links TRBV4-1 to TRBJ2-1; D is perhaps TRBD2 (6 bases). The CDR3 is made up of 15 amino acids. The germline V gene encodes CDR1 MGHRA and CDR2 YSYEKL. Trimming stripped 4 bases from V and 6 bases from J, with 16 bases between. The CDR3 loop is CASSPVVAGINEQFF. The CDR3 DNA sequence: TGCGCCAGCAGCCCTGTGGTGGCGGGGATCAATGAGCAGTTCTTC.

The chain carries TRBV4-2 and TRBJ2-5; 9 bases align to TRBD2. There are 18 residues in the CDR3. Germline lookup yields CDR1 LGHNA and CDR2 YNFKEQ. Trimming removed 0 bases from V and 1 base from J; junction bases left unmatched: 9. CDR3 bases: TGTGCCAGCAGCCAAGATCAGGATCCTAGCGGGATCCAAGAGACCCAGTACTTC. Its protein product is CASSQDQDPSGIQETQYF.

This chain joins TRBV6-6 and TRBJ1-1; D gene unclear. The CDR3 runs to 16 residues. The V gene's germline CDR1 is MNHNY and CDR2 SVGAGI (reference sequence). Trimming left V 0 bases short and J 1 base short, with 12 bases between. The CDR3 region is CASSYSTRISNTEAFF. The CDR3 DNA is TGTGCCAGCAGTTACTCGACGAGGATTTCGAACACTGAAGCTTTCTTT.

This chain links TRBV2 with TRBJ1-2, with 7 bases matching TRBD1. The germline V gene encodes CDR1 SNHLY and CDR2 FYNNEI. This CDR3 has 14 amino acids. With V trimmed by 5 bases and J by 4 bases, 7 bases remained unmatched. In DNA form, the CDR3 reads TGTGCCAGCAGTTCGGGAGGGGGCGCCTATGGCTACACCTTC. This translates into CASSSGGGAYGYTF. Complete variable domain (other parts from reference TRBV2 and TRBJ1-2): EPEVTQTPSHQVTQMGQEVILRCVPISNHLYFYWYRQILGQKVEFLVSFYNNEISEKSEIFDDQFSVERPDGSNFTLKIRSTKLEDSAMYFCASSSGGGAYGYTFGSGTRLTVV.

The chain recombines TRBV9 with TRBJ2-3; 10 bases align to TRBD2. Per the germline V gene, CDR1 is SGDLS and CDR2 is YYNGEE. The CDR3 runs 16 residues. The junction had 8 bases not matched to a gene; V was cut back by 4 bases and J by 3 bases. CDR3 DNA: TGTGCCAGCAGCCTAGGGGAGCGGGAGGGGACAGATACGCAGTATTTT. Translating gives CASSLGEREGTDTQYF.

The V call is TRBV4-2, the J call TRBJ2-2, with TRBD2 identical over 14 bases. Trimming removed 3 bases from V and 5 bases from J; junction bases left unmatched: 8. The CDR3 length is 18 residues. Germline values: CDR1 LGHNA, CDR2 YNFKEQ. Here the CDR3 reads CASSQTSGGAGLTGELFF. The CDR3 region has the DNA TGTGCCAGCAGCCAGACTAGCGGGGGGGCCGGTTTGACCGGGGAGCTGTTTTTT.

The chain combines TRBV7-2 with TRBJ2-2, with D maybe TRBD2 (5 bases). Germline CDR1 is SGHTA and CDR2 is FQGNSA. The length of the CDR3 is 14 residues. V was cut by 0 bases and J by 5 bases, with 7 bases left in between. This CDR3 reads CASSLALVTGELFF. DNA for the CDR3: TGTGCCAGCAGCTTAGCACTAGTTACCGGGGAGCTGTTTTTT.